These T cell receptor beta chains were read from a single sample in a study of cytomegalovirus exposure and HLA in healthy donors. Data came from immunoSEQ multiplex PCR; TCRdb stores just in-frame clones and leaves some out. The table has some 130,000 clones, roughly 78% seen once; the top ten hold less than 3%. The sequenced material came from PBMCs. All receptors derive from a man under 40 in good health and CMV-seronegative. Each CDR3 is given with its conserved first and last residue. A D gene is named only where the DNA matches it firmly. Size is omitted from some rows. Given values are once, few, many or a class for expanded clones.

CDR3nt,CDR3aa,j_gene,abundance,v_gene,d_gene
TGTGCCAGCTCATACGACAGGGTCCAAGAGACCCAGTACTTC,CASSYDRVQETQYF,TRBJ2-5,-,TRBV18,TRBD1
TGCGCCAGCAACGATAGACCCGACAGGGCCTTTTCAGATACGCAGTATTTT,CASNDRPDRAFSDTQYF,TRBJ2-3,-,TRBV5-1,TRBD1
TGTGCCAGCAGTTTATCCCTTCCCCAGGGCGCGAACACTGAAGCTTTCTTT,CASSLSLPQGANTEAFF,TRBJ1-1,-,TRBV27,-
TGTGCCAGCAGTGAAACCTTGCAAGCGGGAGGGCCAACGAACACCGGGGAGCTGTTTTTT,CASSETLQAGGPTNTGELFF,TRBJ2-2,-,TRBV2,TRBD2
TGTGCCAGCAGCCTCCTCACTAGGTACGAGCAGTACTTC,CASSLLTRYEQYF,TRBJ2-7,-,TRBV11-2,-
TGTGCCAGCAGTTTTCTCGGGTTTTCTGGGGCCAACGTCCTGACTTTC,CASSFLGFSGANVLTF,TRBJ2-6,-,TRBV27,-
TGCGCCAGCAGCCAGACGACTAGCGGGCTTTACAATGAGCAGTTCTTC,CASSQTTSGLYNEQFF,TRBJ2-1,-,TRBV4-3,TRBD2
TGTGCCAGCCGGGACACACAATACTATGGCTACACCTTC,CASRDTQYYGYTF,TRBJ1-2,once,TRBV28,-
TGTGCCAGCAGACAGGTTAGCAATCAGCCCCAGCATTTT,CASRQVSNQPQHF,TRBJ1-5,-,TRBV6-1,-
TGCGCCAGCAGCTCCCTAGGCGGGAGTCTTAATGAGCAGTTCTTC,CASSSLGGSLNEQFF,TRBJ2-1,-,TRBV5-1,TRBD2
TGTGCCAGCAGTGACTCGGGACTAGCGGGAGCAGATACGCAGTATTTT,CASSDSGLAGADTQYF,TRBJ2-3,-,TRBV6-4,TRBD2
TGTGCCAGCAGCCGGGTGGCGAGTAGCGGGAGGGCCGATGTCGGGGAGCTGTTTTTT,CASSRVASSGRADVGELFF,TRBJ2-2,-,TRBV7-6,TRBD2
TGTGCCAGCAGTTCGGACAGGATCGGTATGAACACTGAAGCTTTCTTT,CASSSDRIGMNTEAFF,TRBJ1-1,-,TRBV27,TRBD1
TGTGCCAGTAGCAACCGGGACAGGGGTGCCGAGCAGTACTTC,CASSNRDRGAEQYF,TRBJ2-7,-,TRBV19,TRBD1
TGTGCCAGCAGCTTGGATCGGGGTTACTACGAGCAGTACTTC,CASSLDRGYYEQYF,TRBJ2-7,-,TRBV5-4,-
TGTGCCAGCAGCCCTAAACAGGGGTGGGACACTGAAGCTTTCTTT,CASSPKQGWDTEAFF,TRBJ1-1,few,TRBV7-9,TRBD1
TGTGCCAGCAGCTTAGGGACTAGCGGGAGCTCGGCGCAGTACTTC,CASSLGTSGSSAQYF,TRBJ2-7,once,TRBV5-4,TRBD2
TGTGCCAGCAGGTACAGGGTTTTGAACACTGAAGCTTTCTTT,CASRYRVLNTEAFF,TRBJ1-1,-,TRBV28,-
TGTGCCAGCAGCTCCTTGCAACAAATTAGCGGGAGGGGTTACAATGAGCAGTTCTTC,CASSSLQQISGRGYNEQFF,TRBJ2-1,-,TRBV5-5,TRBD2
TGTGCCAGCAGTTATAGTCCAGGGCGAGAGACCCAGTACTTC,CASSYSPGRETQYF,TRBJ2-5,-,TRBV6-6,-
TGTGCCAGCAACATAAGACAGAGTGGCTACACCTTC,CASNIRQSGYTF,TRBJ1-2,-,TRBV28,-
TGCGCCAGCAGTGAGTTCAGCCGGGGCACCGGGGAGCTGTTTTTT,CASSEFSRGTGELFF,TRBJ2-2,once,TRBV10-1,-
TGCGCCAGCAGTGAGTCTAGGACAGCCTTTAATGAAAAACTGTTTTTT,CASSESRTAFNEKLFF,TRBJ1-4,-,TRBV10-1,-
TGCGCCAGCAGCCTAAGGACAGGGGCTTTATGGTCACCCCTCCACTTT,CASSLRTGALWSPLHF,TRBJ1-6,-,TRBV4-3,TRBD1
TGTGCCAGTAGTCCCTATGCGGGATTTCCCGAGCAGTACTTC,CASSPYAGFPEQYF,TRBJ2-7,-,TRBV19,-
TGCGCCAGCAGCCAAGGGCGGAGCCAGTCCTACGAGCAGTACTTC,CASSQGRSQSYEQYF,TRBJ2-7,once,TRBV4-3,-
TGTGCCAGCAGCTTACAGGGGGCATGGGGGCAGTACTTC,CASSLQGAWGQYF,TRBJ2-7,-,TRBV7-2,TRBD1
TGTGCCAGCAGCTCGAGCGGGATTGGAGATACGCAGTATTTT,CASSSSGIGDTQYF,TRBJ2-3,-,TRBV7-7,TRBD2
TGTGCCAGTACTACTCTCCACTACGGGGAGCTGTTTTTT,CASTTLHYGELFF,TRBJ2-2,few,TRBV19,-
TGTGCCAGCAGTTTATACACAGGGGGGGAGCAGTACTTC,CASSLYTGGEQYF,TRBJ2-7,-,TRBV27,TRBD1
TGTGCCAGCAGTTTACAGGGGCGCTCCTACGAGCAGTACTTC,CASSLQGRSYEQYF,TRBJ2-7,-,TRBV27,-
TGCGCCAGCAATAAGGAGGGGCTATTCTACGAGCAGTACTTC,CASNKEGLFYEQYF,TRBJ2-7,-,TRBV5-1,-
TGTGCCAGCAGCCGAGGGACAGGGGCAGATACGCAGTATTTT,CASSRGTGADTQYF,TRBJ2-3,-,TRBV13,TRBD1
TGTGCCAGCAGTTCCCGTGGCGGGAGAATGAATGAGCAGTTCTTC,CASSSRGGRMNEQFF,TRBJ2-1,-,TRBV6-5,TRBD2
TGTGCCAGCAGTACAGGGATAGGGGAAAAACTGTTTTTT,CASSTGIGEKLFF,TRBJ1-4,-,TRBV6-5,-
TGTGCCAGCAGCTTGGCAGTCATGAACACTGAAGCTTTCTTT,CASSLAVMNTEAFF,TRBJ1-1,once,TRBV7-9,-
TGCGCCAGCAGCTTGGAACAGGGTGAATCGGGCTACACCTTC,CASSLEQGESGYTF,TRBJ1-2,-,TRBV5-1,-
TGTGCCAGCAGCTTGATTAAGGGAGTTAGCTACACCTTC,CASSLIKGVSYTF,TRBJ1-2,-,TRBV5-6,-
TGTGCCAGCAGTCTTAGCGGGAGGCTTTACGAGCAGTACTTC,CASSLSGRLYEQYF,TRBJ2-7,-,TRBV28,TRBD2
TGTGCCAGCAGTTACAGGCCAGGGAACACTGAAGCTTTCTTT,CASSYRPGNTEAFF,TRBJ1-1,-,TRBV6-5,-
TGTGCCACCAGCAGAGATCGGGTAGCGGGGGCCTACAATGAGCAGTTCTTC,CATSRDRVAGAYNEQFF,TRBJ2-1,-,TRBV15,TRBD2
TGTGCCAGCAGTGACTCAGCGGGAAGGGGAGATACGCAGTATTTT,CASSDSAGRGDTQYF,TRBJ2-3,-,TRBV6-4,TRBD2
TGCGCCAGCAGCTTCCAGGGTGCCGGGGAGCTGTTTTTT,CASSFQGAGELFF,TRBJ2-2,few,TRBV5-1,-
TGTGCCAGCAGTCTGGACAGGGGACGCTACACCTTC,CASSLDRGRYTF,TRBJ1-2,few,TRBV28,TRBD1
TGTGCCACCAGCAGAAAAAGACCCGGGGAAGAAAAACTGTTTTTT,CATSRKRPGEEKLFF,TRBJ1-4,-,TRBV15,-
TGTGCCAGCAGCATAACGGAAGGACAGTCGGGAAACACCATATATTTT,CASSITEGQSGNTIYF,TRBJ1-3,once,TRBV9,-